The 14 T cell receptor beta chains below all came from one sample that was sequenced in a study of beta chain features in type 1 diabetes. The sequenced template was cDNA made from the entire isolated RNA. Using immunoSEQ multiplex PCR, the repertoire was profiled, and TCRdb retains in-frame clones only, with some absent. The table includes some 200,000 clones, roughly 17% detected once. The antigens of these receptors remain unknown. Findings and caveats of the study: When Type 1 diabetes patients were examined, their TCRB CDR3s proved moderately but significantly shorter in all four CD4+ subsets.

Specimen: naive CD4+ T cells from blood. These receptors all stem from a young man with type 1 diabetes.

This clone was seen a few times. The CDR3 coding sequence is TGTGCCAGCAGGGGAGTGCAGAGCTCTGGGGCCAACGTCCTGACTTTC. This gives the protein CASRGVQSSGANVLTF. V gene TRBV27 combines with J gene TRBJ2-6; possible D gene TRBD2, 5 bases. The CDR3 sequence is 16 residues long. Trimming pared 6 bases from V and 0 bases from J, leaving 12 bases between. Germline V gene sequence: CDR1 MNHEY, CDR2 SMNVEV (reference sequence).

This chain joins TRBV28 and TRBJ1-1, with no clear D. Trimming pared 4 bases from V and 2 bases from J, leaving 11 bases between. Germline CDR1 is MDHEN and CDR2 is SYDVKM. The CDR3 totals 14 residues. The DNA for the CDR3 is TGTGCCAGCAGTTCCCTTACGGATAACACTGAAGCTTTCTTT. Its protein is CASSSLTDNTEAFF.

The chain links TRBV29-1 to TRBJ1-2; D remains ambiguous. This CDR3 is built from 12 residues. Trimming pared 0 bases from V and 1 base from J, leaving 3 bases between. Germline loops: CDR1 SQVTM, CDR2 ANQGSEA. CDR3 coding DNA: TGCAGCGTTGAAGATCTTAACTATGGCTACACCTTC. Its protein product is CSVEDLNYGYTF.

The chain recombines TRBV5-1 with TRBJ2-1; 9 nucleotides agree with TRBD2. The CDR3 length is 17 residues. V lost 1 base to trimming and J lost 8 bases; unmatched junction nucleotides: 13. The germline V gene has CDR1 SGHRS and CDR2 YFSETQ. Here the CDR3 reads CASSLPVAGVMRDEQFF. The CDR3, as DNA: TGCGCCAGCAGCTTGCCCGTAGCGGGAGTAATGAGGGATGAGCAGTTCTTC.

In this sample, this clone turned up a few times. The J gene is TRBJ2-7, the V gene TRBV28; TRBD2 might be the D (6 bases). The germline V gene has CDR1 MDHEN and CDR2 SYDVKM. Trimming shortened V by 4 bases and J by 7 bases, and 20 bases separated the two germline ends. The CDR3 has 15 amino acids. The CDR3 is CASSSQRVPVKEQYF. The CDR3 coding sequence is TGTGCCAGCAGTTCTCAGCGGGTGCCGGTTAAGGAGCAGTACTTC.

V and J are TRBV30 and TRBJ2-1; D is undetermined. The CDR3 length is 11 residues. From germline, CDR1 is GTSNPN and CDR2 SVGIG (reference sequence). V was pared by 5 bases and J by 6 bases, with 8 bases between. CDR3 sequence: CAWLTINEQFF. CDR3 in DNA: TGTGCCTGGTTAACGATCAATGAGCAGTTCTTC.

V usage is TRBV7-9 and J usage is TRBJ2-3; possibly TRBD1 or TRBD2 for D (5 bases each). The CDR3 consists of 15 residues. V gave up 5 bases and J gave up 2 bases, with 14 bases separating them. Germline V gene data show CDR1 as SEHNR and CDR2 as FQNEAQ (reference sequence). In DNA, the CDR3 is TGTGCCAGCAGCCGCTATGTGGGGGTCACAGATACGCAGTATTTT. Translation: CASSRYVGVTDTQYF.

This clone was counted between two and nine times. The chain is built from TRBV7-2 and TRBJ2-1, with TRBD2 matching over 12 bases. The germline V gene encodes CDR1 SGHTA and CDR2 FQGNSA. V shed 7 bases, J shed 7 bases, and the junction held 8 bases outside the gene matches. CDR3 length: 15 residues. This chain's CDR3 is CASIPTSGSPNEQFF. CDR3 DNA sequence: TGTGCCAGCATCCCGACTAGCGGGAGTCCGAATGAGCAGTTCTTC.

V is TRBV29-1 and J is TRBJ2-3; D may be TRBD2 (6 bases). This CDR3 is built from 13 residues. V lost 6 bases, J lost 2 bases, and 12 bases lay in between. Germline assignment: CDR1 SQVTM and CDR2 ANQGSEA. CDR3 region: CSVVRDSTDTQYF. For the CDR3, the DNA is TGCAGCGTGGTAAGGGACTCCACAGATACGCAGTATTTT.

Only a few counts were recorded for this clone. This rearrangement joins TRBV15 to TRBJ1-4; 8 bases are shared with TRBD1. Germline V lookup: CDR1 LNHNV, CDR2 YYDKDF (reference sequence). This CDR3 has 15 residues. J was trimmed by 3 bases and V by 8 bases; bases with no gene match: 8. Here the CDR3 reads CATGPGGAANEKLFF. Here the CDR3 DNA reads TGTGCCACCGGACCAGGGGGCGCAGCTAATGAAAAACTGTTTTTT.

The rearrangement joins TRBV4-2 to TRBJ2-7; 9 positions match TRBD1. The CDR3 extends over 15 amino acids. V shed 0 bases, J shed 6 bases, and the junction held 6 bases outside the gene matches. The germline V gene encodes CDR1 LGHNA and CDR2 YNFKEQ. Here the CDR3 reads CASSQEGTGIVEQYF. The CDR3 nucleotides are TGTGCCAGCAGCCAAGAAGGGACAGGGATCGTCGAGCAGTACTTC.

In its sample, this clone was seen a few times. The CDR3 coding sequence is TGCGCCAGCAGCTTGGAAACGGGAGTGACTGAGCAGTTCTTC. Its protein is CASSLETGVTEQFF. The V gene is TRBV5-1, the J gene TRBJ2-1, with D perhaps matching TRBD2 (6 bases). This CDR3 is built from 14 residues. The V end lost 0 bases, the J end lost 9 bases, and 13 bases lay between the germline ends. Per the germline V gene, CDR1 is SGHRS and CDR2 is YFSETQ. Combining the CDR3 with reference TRBV5-1 and TRBJ2-1 gives the whole variable domain KAGVTQTPRYLIKTRGQQVTLSCSPISGHRSVSWYQQTPGQGLQFLFEYFSETQRNKGNFPGRFSGRQFSNSRSEMNVSTLELGDSALYLCASSLETGVTEQFFGPGTRLTVL.

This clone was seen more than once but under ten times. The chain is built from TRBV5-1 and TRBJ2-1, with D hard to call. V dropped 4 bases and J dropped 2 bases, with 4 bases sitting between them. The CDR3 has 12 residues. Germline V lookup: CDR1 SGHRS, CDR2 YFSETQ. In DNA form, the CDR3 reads TGCGCCAGCAGCGGGACCTACAATGAGCAGTTCTTC. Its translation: CASSGTYNEQFF.

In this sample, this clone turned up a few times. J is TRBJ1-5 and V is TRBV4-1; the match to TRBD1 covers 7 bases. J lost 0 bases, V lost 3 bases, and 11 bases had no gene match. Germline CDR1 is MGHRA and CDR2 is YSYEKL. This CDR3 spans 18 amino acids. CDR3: CASSQGTTGRLSNQPQHF. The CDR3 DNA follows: TGCGCCAGCAGCCAGGGGACGACAGGGCGGCTTAGCAATCAGCCCCAGCATTTT.